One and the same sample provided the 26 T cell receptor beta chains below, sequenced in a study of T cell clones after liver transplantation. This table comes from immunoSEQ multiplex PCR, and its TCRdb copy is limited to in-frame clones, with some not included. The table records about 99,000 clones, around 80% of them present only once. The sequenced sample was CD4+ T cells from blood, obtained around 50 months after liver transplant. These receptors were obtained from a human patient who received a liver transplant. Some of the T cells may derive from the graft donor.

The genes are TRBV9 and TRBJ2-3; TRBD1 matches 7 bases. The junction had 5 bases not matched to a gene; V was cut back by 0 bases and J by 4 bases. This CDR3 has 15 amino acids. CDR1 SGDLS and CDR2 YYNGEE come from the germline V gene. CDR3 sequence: CASSVALQGSDTQYF. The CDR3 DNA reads TGTGCCAGCAGCGTAGCTCTACAGGGGTCAGATACGCAGTATTTT.

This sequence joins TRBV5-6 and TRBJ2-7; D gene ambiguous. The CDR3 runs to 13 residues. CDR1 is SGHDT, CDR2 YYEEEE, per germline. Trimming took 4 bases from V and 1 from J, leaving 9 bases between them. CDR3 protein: CASSRGLSYEQYF. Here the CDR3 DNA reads TGTGCCAGCAGCCGCGGATTGTCCTACGAGCAGTACTTC.

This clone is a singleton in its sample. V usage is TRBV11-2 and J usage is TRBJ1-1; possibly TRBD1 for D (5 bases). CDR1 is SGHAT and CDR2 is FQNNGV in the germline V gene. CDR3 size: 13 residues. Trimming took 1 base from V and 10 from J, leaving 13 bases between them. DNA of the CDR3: TGTGCCAGCAGCTTAGTAGGGACCTATCCAGCTTTCTTT. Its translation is CASSLVGTYPAFF.

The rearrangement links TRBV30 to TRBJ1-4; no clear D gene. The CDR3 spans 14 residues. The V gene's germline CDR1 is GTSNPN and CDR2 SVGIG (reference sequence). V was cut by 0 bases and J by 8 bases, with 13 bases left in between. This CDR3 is CAWSVGQASEKLFF. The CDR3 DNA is TGTGCCTGGAGTGTAGGTCAGGCCTCAGAAAAACTGTTTTTT.

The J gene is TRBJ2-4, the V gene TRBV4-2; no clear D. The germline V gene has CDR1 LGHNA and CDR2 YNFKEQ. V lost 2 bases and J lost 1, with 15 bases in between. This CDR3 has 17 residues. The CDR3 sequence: CASSQPPLVRAKNIQYF. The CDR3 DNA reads TGTGCCAGCAGCCAACCCCCCCTAGTACGGGCCAAAAACATTCAGTACTTC.

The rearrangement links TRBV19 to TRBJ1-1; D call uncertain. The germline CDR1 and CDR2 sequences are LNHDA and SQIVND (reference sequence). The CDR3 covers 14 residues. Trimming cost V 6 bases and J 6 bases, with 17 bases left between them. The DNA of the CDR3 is TGTGCCAGTAGCACCCCTGAGAGGGTAGCTGAAGCTTTCTTT. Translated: CASSTPERVAEAFF. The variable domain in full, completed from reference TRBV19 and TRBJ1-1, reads DGGITQSPKYLFRKEGQNVTLSCEQNLNHDAMYWYRQDPGQGLRLIYYSQIVNDFQKGDIAEGYSVSREKKESFPLTVTSAQKNPTAFYLCASSTPERVAEAFFGQGTRLTVV.

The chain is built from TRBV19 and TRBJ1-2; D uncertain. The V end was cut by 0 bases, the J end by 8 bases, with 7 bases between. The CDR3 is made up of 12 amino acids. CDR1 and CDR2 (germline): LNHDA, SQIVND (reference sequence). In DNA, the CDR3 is TGTGCCAGTAGTATAGAAGGGTTGGGCTACACCTTC. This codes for CASSIEGLGYTF.

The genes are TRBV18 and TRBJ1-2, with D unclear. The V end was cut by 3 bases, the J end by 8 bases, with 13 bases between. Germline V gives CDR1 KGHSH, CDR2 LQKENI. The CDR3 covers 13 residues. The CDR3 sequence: CASSPNLEVGYTF. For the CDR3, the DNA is TGTGCCAGCTCACCCAACTTGGAAGTCGGCTACACCTTC.

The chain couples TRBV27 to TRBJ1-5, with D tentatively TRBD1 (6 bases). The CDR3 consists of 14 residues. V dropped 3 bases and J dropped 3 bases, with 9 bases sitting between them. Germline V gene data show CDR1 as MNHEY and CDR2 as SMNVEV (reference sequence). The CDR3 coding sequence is TGTGCCAGCAGTTTCAGGGGATCCAATCAGCCCCAGCATTTT. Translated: CASSFRGSNQPQHF.

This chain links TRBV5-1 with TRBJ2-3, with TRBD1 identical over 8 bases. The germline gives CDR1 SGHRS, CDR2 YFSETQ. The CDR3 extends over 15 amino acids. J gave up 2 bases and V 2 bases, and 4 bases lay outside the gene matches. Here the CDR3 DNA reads TGCGCCAGCAGCTTACAGGGGGTCCCCACAGATACGCAGTATTTT. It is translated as CASSLQGVPTDTQYF.

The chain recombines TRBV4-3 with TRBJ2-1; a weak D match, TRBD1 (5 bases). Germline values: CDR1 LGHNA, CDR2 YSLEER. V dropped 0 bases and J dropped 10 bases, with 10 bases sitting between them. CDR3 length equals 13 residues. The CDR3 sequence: CASSQEGPREQFF. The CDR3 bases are TGCGCCAGCAGCCAAGAGGGGCCACGGGAGCAGTTCTTC.

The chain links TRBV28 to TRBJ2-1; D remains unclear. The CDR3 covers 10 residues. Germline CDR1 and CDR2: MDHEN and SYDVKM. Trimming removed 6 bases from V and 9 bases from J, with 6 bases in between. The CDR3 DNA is TGTGCCAGCAGGTCCACTGAGCAGTTCTTC. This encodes CASRSTEQFF.

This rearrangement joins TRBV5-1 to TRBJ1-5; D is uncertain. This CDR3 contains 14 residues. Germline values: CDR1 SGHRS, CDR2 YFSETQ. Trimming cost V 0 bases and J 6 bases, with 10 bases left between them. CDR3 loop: CASSLGGFRQPQHF. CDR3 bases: TGCGCCAGCAGCTTGGGGGGTTTTCGTCAGCCCCAGCATTTT.

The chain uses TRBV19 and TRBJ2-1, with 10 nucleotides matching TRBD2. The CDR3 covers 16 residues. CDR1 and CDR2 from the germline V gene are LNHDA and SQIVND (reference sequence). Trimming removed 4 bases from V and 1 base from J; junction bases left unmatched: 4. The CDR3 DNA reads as TGTGCCAGTAGTAGGAGGACTAGCGGTTCCTACAATGAGCAGTTCTTC. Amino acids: CASSRRTSGSYNEQFF.

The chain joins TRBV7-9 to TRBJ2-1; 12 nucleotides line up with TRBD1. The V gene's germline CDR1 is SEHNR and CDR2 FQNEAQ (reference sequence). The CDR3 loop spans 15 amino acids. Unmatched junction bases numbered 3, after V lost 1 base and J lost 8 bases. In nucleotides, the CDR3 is TGTGCCAGCAGCTTAGGGGACAGGGGGCCCGATGAGCAGTTCTTC. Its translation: CASSLGDRGPDEQFF.

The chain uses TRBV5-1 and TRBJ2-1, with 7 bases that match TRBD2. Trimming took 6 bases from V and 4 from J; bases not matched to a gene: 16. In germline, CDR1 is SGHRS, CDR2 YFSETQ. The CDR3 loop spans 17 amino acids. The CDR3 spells CASTRVRLAESYNEQFF. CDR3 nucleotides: TGCGCCAGCACCCGGGTCCGGCTAGCGGAAAGTTACAATGAGCAGTTCTTC.

The CDR3 here is CASSVLQAYGANVLTF. In DNA form, the CDR3 reads TGTGCCAGCAGCGTATTACAGGCTTATGGGGCCAACGTCCTGACTTTC. The chain combines TRBV9 with TRBJ2-6; tentative D call: TRBD1 (5 bases). V lost 1 base and J lost 3, with 11 bases in between. The CDR3 runs to 16 residues. Germline CDR1 reads SGDLS; CDR2 reads YYNGEE.

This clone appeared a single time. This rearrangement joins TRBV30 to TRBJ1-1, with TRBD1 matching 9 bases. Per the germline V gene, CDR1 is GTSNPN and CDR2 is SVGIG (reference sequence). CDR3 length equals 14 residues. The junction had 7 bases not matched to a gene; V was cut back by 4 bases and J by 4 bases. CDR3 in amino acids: CAWILTGGSTEAFF. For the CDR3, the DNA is TGTGCCTGGATCCTGACAGGGGGATCCACTGAAGCTTTCTTT.

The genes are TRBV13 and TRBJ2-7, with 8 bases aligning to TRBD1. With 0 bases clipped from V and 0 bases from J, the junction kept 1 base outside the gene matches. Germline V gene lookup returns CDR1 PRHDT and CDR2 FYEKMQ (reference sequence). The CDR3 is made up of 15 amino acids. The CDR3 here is CASSLGGTGSYEQYF. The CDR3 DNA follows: TGTGCCAGCAGCTTAGGGGGGACAGGCTCCTACGAGCAGTACTTC.

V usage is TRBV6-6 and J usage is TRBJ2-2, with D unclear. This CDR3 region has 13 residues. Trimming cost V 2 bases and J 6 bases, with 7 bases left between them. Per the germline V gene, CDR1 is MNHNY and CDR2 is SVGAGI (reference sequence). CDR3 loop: CASSYKSPGELFF. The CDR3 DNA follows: TGTGCCAGCAGTTACAAGTCGCCCGGGGAGCTGTTTTTT.

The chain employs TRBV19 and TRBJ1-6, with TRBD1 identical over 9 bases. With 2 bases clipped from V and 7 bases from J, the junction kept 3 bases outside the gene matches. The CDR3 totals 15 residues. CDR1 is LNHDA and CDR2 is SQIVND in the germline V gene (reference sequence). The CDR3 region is CASSITGQGNSPLHF. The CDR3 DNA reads TGTGCCAGTAGTATAACGGGACAGGGAAATTCACCCCTCCACTTT.

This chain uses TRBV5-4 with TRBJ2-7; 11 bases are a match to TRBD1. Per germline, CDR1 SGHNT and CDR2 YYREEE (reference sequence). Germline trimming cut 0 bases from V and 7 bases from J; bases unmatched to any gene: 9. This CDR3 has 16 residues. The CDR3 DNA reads TGTGCCAGCAGCTTGGCCGGAGGACAGGGGGCGAATGAGCAGTACTTC. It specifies CASSLAGGQGANEQYF.

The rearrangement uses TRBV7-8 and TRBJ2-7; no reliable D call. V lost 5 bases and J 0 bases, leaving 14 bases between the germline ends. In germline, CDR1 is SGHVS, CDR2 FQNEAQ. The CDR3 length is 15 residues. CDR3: CASSPRIQHSYEQYF. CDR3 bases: TGTGCCAGCAGCCCCCGAATCCAGCACTCCTACGAGCAGTACTTC. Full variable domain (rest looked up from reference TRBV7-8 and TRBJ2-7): GAGVSQSPRYKVAKRGQDVALRCDPISGHVSLFWYQQALGQGPEFLTYFQNEAQLDKSGLPSDRFFAERPEGSVSTLKIQRTQQEDSAVYLCASSPRIQHSYEQYFGPGTRLTVT.

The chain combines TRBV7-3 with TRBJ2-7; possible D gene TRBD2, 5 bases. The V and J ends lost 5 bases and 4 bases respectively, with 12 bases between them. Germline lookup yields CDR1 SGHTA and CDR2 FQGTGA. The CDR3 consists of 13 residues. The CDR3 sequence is CASSPYRGYEQYF. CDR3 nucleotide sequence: TGTGCCAGCAGCCCCTACCGGGGATACGAGCAGTACTTC. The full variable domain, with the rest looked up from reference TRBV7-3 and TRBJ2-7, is GAGVSQTPSNKVTEKGKYVELRCDPISGHTALYWYRQSLGQGPEFLIYFQGTGAADDSGLPNDRFFAVRPEGSVSTLKIQRTERGDSAVYLCASSPYRGYEQYFGPGTRLTVT.

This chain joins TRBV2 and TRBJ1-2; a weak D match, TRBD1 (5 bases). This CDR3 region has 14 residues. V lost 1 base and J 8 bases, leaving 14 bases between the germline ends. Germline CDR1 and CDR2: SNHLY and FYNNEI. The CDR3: CASSEGDRVGGYTF. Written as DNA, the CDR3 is TGTGCCAGCAGTGAAGGGGACCGAGTAGGGGGCTACACCTTC.

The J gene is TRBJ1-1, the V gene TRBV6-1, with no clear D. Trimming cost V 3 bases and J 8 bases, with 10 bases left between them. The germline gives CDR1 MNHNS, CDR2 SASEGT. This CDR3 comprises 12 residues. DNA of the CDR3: TGTGCCAGCAGTGACCCGGGAAAGGAAGCTTTCTTT. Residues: CASSDPGKEAFF.